Sequencing of this TCR beta chain was carried out in a study of blood T cell repertoires in COVID-19. Study background: Researchers got acute and convalescent COVID-19 samples from the United States, Italy and Spain.

V was trimmed by 0 bases and J by 8 bases, leaving 14 bases between them. Per the germline V gene, CDR1 is SGHRS and CDR2 is YFSETQ. The CDR3 runs to 14 residues. Only in-frame clones appear in the TCRdb table, and some are missing; sequencing was by immunoSEQ multiplex PCR. Of about 130,000 clones in the sample, around 84% were seen once. Individuals drawn from 20 to 30 US areas were about 18 to 100 years old. The study assigned cohorts using participant-reported clinical history. The chain uses TRBV5-1 and TRBJ1-2, with D perhaps TRBD1 (5 bases). This clonotype was obtained from a man between 40 and 49 years old with acute COVID-19. The material sequenced was PBMCs or T cells enriched from blood (not recorded which). The CDR3 DNA reads as TGCGCCAGCAGCTTGGACACTCCCGGGGGGGGCTACACCTTC. Its protein product is CASSLDTPGGGYTF. Looking up the rest from reference TRBV5-1 and TRBJ1-2 gives the full variable domain: KAGVTQTPRYLIKTRGQQVTLSCSPISGHRSVSWYQQTPGQGLQFLFEYFSETQRNKGNFPGRFSGRQFSNSRSEMNVSTLELGDSALYLCASSLDTPGGGYTFGSGTRLTVV.